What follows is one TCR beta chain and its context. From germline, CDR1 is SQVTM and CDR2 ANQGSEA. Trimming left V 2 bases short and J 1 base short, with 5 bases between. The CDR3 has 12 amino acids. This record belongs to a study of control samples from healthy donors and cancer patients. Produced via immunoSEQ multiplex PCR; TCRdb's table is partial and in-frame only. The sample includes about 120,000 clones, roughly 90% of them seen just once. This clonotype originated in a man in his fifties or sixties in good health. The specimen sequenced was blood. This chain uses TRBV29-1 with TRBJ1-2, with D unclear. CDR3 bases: TGCAGCGTTGAATTGTTTAACTATGGCTACACCTTC. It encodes CSVELFNYGYTF.